In its sample, the clone carrying this TCR beta chain was seen a few times. Its antigen is undetermined. This sample is drawn from a study of identical twins' blood T cells. CDR1 is SGHAT and CDR2 is FQNNGV in the germline V gene. Trimming at V came to 5 bases and at J to 2 bases, leaving 8 bases not matched to a gene. The CDR3 length is 16 residues. TCRdb used MiXCR to reprocess the 5' RACE reads, holding one entry per CDR3 protein. The sample lists roughly 380,000 distinct CDR3 sequences; 28% were seen once. Study-level points and caveats: Twin repertoire similarity may partly reflect shared environment. Each donor's most abundant TCRbeta clonotypes shared more CDR3 sequences with her twin than unrelated donors.

The sample was PBMCs. The J gene is TRBJ2-7, the V gene TRBV11-2, with 11 positions matching TRBD1. The receptor's source is a woman between 18 and 49 years old in good health. CDR3 residues: CASSPKMGQGAYEQYF. CDR3 DNA sequence: TGTGCCAGCAGCCCTAAAATGGGACAGGGGGCCTACGAGCAGTACTTC.